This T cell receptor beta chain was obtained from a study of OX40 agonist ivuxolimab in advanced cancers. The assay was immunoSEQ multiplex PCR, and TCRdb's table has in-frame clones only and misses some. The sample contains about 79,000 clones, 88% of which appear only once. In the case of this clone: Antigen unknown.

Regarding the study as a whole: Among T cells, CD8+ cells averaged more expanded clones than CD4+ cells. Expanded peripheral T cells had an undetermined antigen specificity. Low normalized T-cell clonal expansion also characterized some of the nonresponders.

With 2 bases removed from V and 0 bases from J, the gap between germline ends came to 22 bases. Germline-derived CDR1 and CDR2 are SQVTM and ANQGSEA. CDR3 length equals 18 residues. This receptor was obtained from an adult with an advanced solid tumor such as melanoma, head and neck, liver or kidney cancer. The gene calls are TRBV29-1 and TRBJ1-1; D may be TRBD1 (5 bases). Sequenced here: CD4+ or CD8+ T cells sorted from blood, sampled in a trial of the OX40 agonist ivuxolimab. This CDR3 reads CSVELLPRQQGLNTEAFF. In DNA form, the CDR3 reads TGCAGCGTTGAACTCTTGCCGAGACAGCAAGGGTTGAACACTGAAGCTTTCTTT.